This T cell receptor beta chain was obtained from a study of cytomegalovirus exposure and HLA in healthy donors (TCRdb year 2017). General notes on the study: A later analysis indicated that the 95 to 150 validation repertoires were generated on the platform also employed for the approximately 700 repertoires of the first cohort. The study combined high-throughput TCR immunosequencing, statistical association of individual TCRs with disease status, and machine learning to predict cytomegalovirus infection status. Besides the first cohort of around 670 subjects, a separate validation cohort made up of about 120 different subjects was used. The aim of the study was to test whether cataloging public T cell receptors could identify signatures of past pathogen exposure. The research as a whole found: The classifier was reported to diagnose cytomegalovirus status with high specificity and sensitivity in both the original and validation cohorts. In vitro tests confirmed that a few of the cytomegalovirus-associated TCR beta chains recognize cytomegalovirus antigens. A total of 164 TCR beta chains were listed by the study as associated with cytomegalovirus. According to the authors, the approach could potentially be generalized to other disease states and immunological phenotypes. Subsequent analysis determined that TCRs grouped into clusters in the first cohort also showed a tendency toward co-occurrence across the 120 validation repertoires, and 94% of cluster scores exceeded 0. Most TCR sequences were observed very rarely across donors, whereas some public TCRs were present in many individuals. All 120 repertoires were used to score co-occurrence in the validation cohort in a later analysis, because that analysis had no HLA typing for the cohort.

As for this clone: What this receptor recognizes is not known. Base qualities are not recorded, but no much larger clone differs from it by a single base.

Separate from the roughly 700-subject first cohort, the validation cohort of 120 subjects was the group to which the donors belonged. Library preparation employed the immunoSEQ multiplex PCR assay. Processing in the source paper ran as follows. To diagnose cytomegalovirus status from the catalog of TCR beta chain sequences, a statistical classification framework was built. TCRdb re-hosts the immuneACCESS table, in-frame sequences only. Its copies lack some clones; in the studies checked, an unresolved V gene accounts for under half of them, and the cause for the rest is not known. V and J calls and clone size are copied from that table; D and trimming were computed from the DNA. This sample holds roughly 140,000 clones; 88% were observed only once. 7.5% to 10% of the sample belongs to the ten largest clones. Clipping removes 5 bases from V and 9 bases from J, with 6 as the unmatched junction base count. The CDR3 holds 13 amino acids from the cysteine to the phenylalanine. Of all the DNA, just the CDR3 is kept, 39 bases in frame from base 1. CDR1 is given as PRHDT and CDR2 as FYEKMQ, both from the germline V gene (reference sequence).

The chain couples TRBV13 to TRBJ2-1; 8 bases in the middle match TRBD1. The sequencing sample was made of PBMCs. The clonotype originates from a woman aged 18-30 years in good health and CMV-seropositive. This receptor has the CDR3 CASSQGASGEQFF. The DNA reads as follows: TGTGCCAGCAGCCAGGGGGCGAGCGGTGAGCAGTTCTTC.